The text below deals with one T cell receptor (beta chain). What this receptor recognizes is not known. No much larger clone is present one base from it, and per-base qualities are unavailable. The immunoSEQ Assay, a bias-controlled multiplex PCR, was used to amplify TCRbeta CDR3 regions from genomic DNA. In the paper's pipeline: The number of nucleated cells in each sample was estimated by amplification of reference gene primers within the assay. To quantify the absolute abundance of each unique TCRbeta CDR3 rearrangement, sequence reads were collapsed and filtered. Productive Simpson clonality was computed per sample as the square root of Simpson's diversity index over productive rearrangements. This immuneACCESS table, as held by TCRdb, lists in-frame sequences with V and J called but not all clones. Of the missing ones, under half trace to an unresolved V gene in checked studies; the others have no known cause. That table furnishes V, J and clone size, whereas the DNA furnished D and trimming. The sample table contains some 66,000 clones; only one count was recorded for around 83% of them. Of the sample, approximately 6.6% is held by the ten largest clones.

The sample comes from a study of blood T cell repertoires in COVID-19 (dated by TCRdb to 2018 to 2020). Notes on the research overall: Collaborator samples came from the United States, Italy and Spain and covered acute and convalescent phases of COVID-19. The prospective study material was composed of cDNA or gDNA derived from T cells, B-cell-depleted T cells, or PBMCs. The dataset comprised deeply sampled blood TCRbeta repertoires from subjects exposed to, actively infected with, or recovered from COVID-19. The repertoires were released in a freely available public database meant as a resource for research on the immune response to SARS-CoV-2. Samples came from the ongoing ImmuneRACE study (first 160 participants) plus 1,254 subjects from 6 global collaborators. A de-identified subject ID, COVID-19 status, age in years and sex were almost always included in the sample metadata. Where available, HLA class I and class II types were obtained from metadata supplied by the sample provider rather than from assay-based typing.

Overall study outcomes, separate from this receptor: The amount of clinical and demographic metadata varied by source and participant and was provided uncurated.

The germline V gene supplies CDR1 KGHSH and CDR2 LQKENI. From cysteine to phenylalanine, the CDR3 is 15 amino acids long. Just the 45-base CDR3 DNA is kept, in frame starting at base 1. V is pared back by 0 bases and J by 4 bases, with 10 bases lying between the germline termini. The collaborating institutions used their own protocols to collect whole blood in K2EDTA tubes. Collaborator samples were shipped for TCRbeta analysis as frozen whole blood, isolated PBMCs, or DNA extracted from either sample type. This receptor was obtained from a man aged 50-60 years with active COVID-19. The chain is assembled from TRBV18 and TRBJ2-1; TRBD2 is a weak D gene call, 6 bases matching. The sample consisted of peripheral blood. The CDR3 in this case is CASSPPGTAYNEQFF. The nucleotide sequence is TGTGCCAGCTCACCACCGGGGACTGCGTACAATGAGCAGTTCTTC.